The 14 T cell receptor beta chains listed next were all sequenced from one sample in a study of shared clonotypes between healthy human individuals. This table comes from immunoSEQ multiplex PCR, and its TCRdb copy is limited to in-frame clones, with some not included. In the table there are 2 million to 2.5 million clones, nearly 97% of which are singletons. The sequencing sample was made of naive CD4+ T cells sorted from blood. Subset indicated: CD45RA+ positively selected. Source of these receptors: a man between 18 and 35 years old in good health.

Of note for this clone: Within the sample, other DNA sequences also encode this same CDR3. The chain combines TRBV5-1 with TRBJ2-1; 10 bases fit TRBD2. The V gene's germline CDR1 is SGHRS and CDR2 YFSETQ. Germline trimming cut 0 bases from V and 3 bases from J; bases unmatched to any gene: 0. This CDR3 region has 15 residues. CDR3 sequence: CASSLVAGGYNEQFF. The CDR3, as DNA: TGCGCCAGCAGCTTGGTAGCGGGGGGCTACAATGAGCAGTTCTTC.

The chain uses TRBV10-3 and TRBJ1-2; perhaps TRBD1 as D (5 bases). Germline V gives CDR1 ENHRY, CDR2 SYGVKD. Trimming cost V 3 bases and J 7 bases, with 15 bases left between them. The CDR3 is 14 residues long. CDR3: CAISEIEGFGGYTF. The CDR3 coding sequence is TGTGCCATCAGTGAAATCGAGGGGTTTGGTGGCTACACCTTC.

A single count supports this clone. V is TRBV4-1 and J is TRBJ1-6, with D unclear. Trimming removed 0 bases at V and 7 bases at J, with 10 bases between. Germline CDR1 and CDR2: MGHRA and YSYEKL. This CDR3 spans 15 amino acids. CDR3: CASSQDRVENSPLHF. In DNA, the CDR3 is TGCGCCAGCAGCCAAGATCGTGTGGAAAATTCACCCCTCCACTTT.

The rearrangement uses TRBV19 and TRBJ1-5; TRBD1 aligns across 7 bases. The J segment lost 7 bases and the V segment lost 5 bases, leaving 8 bases of the junction unmatched. The germline CDR1 and CDR2 sequences are LNHDA and SQIVND (reference sequence). This CDR3 region has 14 residues. The CDR3, as DNA: TGTGCCAGTAGTCCGACAGGGCCCCGACAGCCCCAGCATTTT. It encodes CASSPTGPRQPQHF.

This chain connects TRBV12-1 to TRBJ2-5; the table's D call of TRBD2 was not tested on the DNA. TRBV12-1 is labeled a pseudogene. The length of the CDR3 is 15 residues. The CDR3 DNA sequence: TGTGCCAGCAGCTTTGGAGCGGGAGGTGTAGAGACCCAGTACTTC. Its translation: CASSFGAGGVETQYF.

Concerning this clone: In the same sample, other DNA sequences code for this CDR3. V and J are TRBV19 and TRBJ1-1; D might be TRBD1 (5 bases). Germline lookup yields CDR1 LNHDA and CDR2 SQIVND (reference sequence). The V gene lost 1 base and the J gene lost 2 bases, with 8 bases spanning the gap. CDR3 length: 14 residues. The CDR3 DNA reads TGTGCCAGTAGTATAGGCAGGGCCAACACTGAAGCTTTCTTT. It specifies CASSIGRANTEAFF.

This clone has just a few counts. The chain recombines TRBV5-1 with TRBJ1-6, with 7 positions matching TRBD1. The CDR3 runs 15 residues. The junction had 4 bases not matched to a gene; V was cut back by 0 bases and J by 7 bases. CDR1 is SGHRS, CDR2 YFSETQ, per germline. This chain's CDR3 is CASSLDPGGNSPLHF. CDR3 in DNA: TGCGCCAGCAGCTTGGATCCAGGGGGGAATTCACCCCTCCACTTT.

The chain carries TRBV5-4 and TRBJ2-7; 9 nucleotides align to TRBD2. The V segment lost 3 bases and the J segment 9 bases; nucleotides outside the gene matches: 10. CDR3 size: 14 residues. In germline, CDR1 is SGHNT, CDR2 YYREEE (reference sequence). This chain's CDR3 is CASSSSGNPYGQYF. The CDR3 nucleotides read TGTGCCAGCAGCTCTAGCGGGAATCCATATGGGCAGTACTTC.

The genes are TRBV7-2 and TRBJ1-5; 8 bases are shared with TRBD1. Unmatched junction bases numbered 5, after V lost 0 bases and J lost 7 bases. The CDR3 runs 15 residues. Germline V lookup: CDR1 SGHTA, CDR2 FQGNSA. The CDR3 sequence: CASSLAQGVGQPQHF. Here the CDR3 DNA reads TGTGCCAGCAGCTTAGCACAGGGGGTCGGACAGCCCCAGCATTTT.

The CDR3 DNA sequence: TGTGCCAGCAGGGGAATGGTCGAACCCGGGGAGCTGTTTTTT. The encoded protein is CASRGMVEPGELFF. The chain uses TRBV2 and TRBJ2-2; D remains ambiguous. This CDR3 region has 14 residues. Germline values: CDR1 SNHLY, CDR2 FYNNEI. Trimming took 6 bases from V and 6 from J, leaving 14 bases between them.

In its sample, this clone was seen once. This chain uses TRBV30 with TRBJ1-5; 7 bases are a match to TRBD1. The V gene's germline CDR1 is GTSNPN and CDR2 SVGIG (reference sequence). After removal of 1 base from V and 5 bases from J, the junction contained 8 bases not matched to a gene. The CDR3 runs to 15 residues. In DNA, the CDR3 is TGTGCCTGGAGTGGTAACAGGGGTTCGGATCAGCCCCAGCATTTT. This sequence encodes CAWSGNRGSDQPQHF.

This clone came up once. The chain carries TRBV19 and TRBJ1-1, with D perhaps matching TRBD1 (6 bases). V was shortened by 8 bases and J by 4 bases, with 17 bases between the two germline ends. The germline gives CDR1 LNHDA, CDR2 SQIVND (reference sequence). This CDR3 comprises 14 residues. The chain's CDR3 is CASVGGFGGTEAFF. CDR3 coding DNA: TGTGCCAGTGTAGGGGGGTTCGGGGGCACTGAAGCTTTCTTT.

This clone was detected a few times. V gene TRBV6-1 combines with J gene TRBJ2-7; unclear D gene. CDR1 and CDR2 from the germline V gene are MNHNS and SASEGT. The CDR3 sequence is 14 residues long. V was trimmed by 2 bases and J by 6 bases, leaving 14 bases between them. CDR3 protein: CASSELGKSGEQYF. CDR3 in DNA: TGTGCCAGCAGTGAATTGGGCAAGTCTGGCGAGCAGTACTTC.

This rearrangement joins TRBV2 to TRBJ2-5; D not resolved. The CDR3 extends over 13 amino acids. Trimming shortened V by 3 bases and J by 2 bases, and 7 bases separated the two germline ends. Germline V lookup: CDR1 SNHLY, CDR2 FYNNEI. This chain's CDR3 is CASSDGRQETQYF. CDR3 DNA sequence: TGTGCCAGCAGTGATGGCAGGCAAGAGACCCAGTACTTC. The full variable domain, with the rest looked up from reference TRBV2 and TRBJ2-5, is EPEVTQTPSHQVTQMGQEVILRCVPISNHLYFYWYRQILGQKVEFLVSFYNNEISEKSEIFDDQFSVERPDGSNFTLKIRSTKLEDSAMYFCASSDGRQETQYFGPGTRLLVL.